This T cell receptor beta chain was observed in a study of shared clonotypes between healthy human individuals (dated by TCRdb to 2018 to 2020). Study-level background: Three men and a couple of women, aged 18 to 49 years, made up the cohort. For each donor, three plates each were used for CD4 naive and CD4 memory, two plates were used for CD8 naive, and one plate was used for CD8 memory. Between about 0.94 and 8.9 billion PBMCs per donor were obtained by leukapheresis. To increase sequencing depth and limit assay-specific biases, TCR repertoire library preparation and sequencing were carried out by different laboratories using diverse techniques. The study deeply sequenced blood TCR repertoires of five healthy adults to estimate repertoire size and the extent of clonotype sharing between individuals. Results the study describes overall, beyond this receptor: Pairwise subsampling led to the expectation that sequencing depth would affect the degree of clonotype sharing among donors. Rarefaction of sorted-subset datasets indicated incomplete sequencing despite the large sequencing depth. Only blood was sampled, and tissue TCR repertoires likely differ from those in blood. Clonotypes shared by all four sorted-subset donors showed higher generation probabilities than non-shared clonotypes. Naive subsets generally had larger estimated clonotype richness than memory subsets. When several donors were compared, the shared fraction of clonotypes was around 5.1% for naive CD4, approximately 3.3% for naive CD8, 2.3% for memory CD4, and 0.4% for memory CD8. Because the study included only a small number of donors, the genetic and exposure-history diversity represented was limited.

This clone has just one count. It lacks a known antigen. Base quality data are lacking; no much larger clone is found one base away. Using the deep immunoSEQ assay, TCR CDR3 regions were amplified from genomic DNA by multiplex PCR. Extracted genomic DNA from each cell subset was spread evenly across all wells of several immunoSEQ 96-well plates, with each plate serving as a replicate. For sorted subsets, each replicate PCR was loaded with about 0.2 ug genomic DNA, equivalent to 25,000 to 35,000 T cell genomes. Purified libraries were measured with a Qubit 3.0 fluorometer, size-checked on a Bioanalyzer 2100, and measured again with the KAPA Library Quantification kit. Each immunoSEQ 96-well plate was sequenced on its own single-read 150-cycle Illumina NextSeq 550 flow cell. The original pipeline was this. Because the immunoSEQ output held only junctional sequences and lacked quality scores, the filtering could not match the filtering applied to full-length reads. Sequences were annotated with PyIR, a Python wrapper for IgBLAST v1.9, and V/J genes and CDR3 were assigned using IMGT germline references. Reads with weak V/J assignments (E-value above 1e-6), missing CDR3, stop codons, out-of-frame junctions, or ambiguous translated residues were removed. V3J clonotypes were defined by identical inferred V gene, J gene, and CDR3 amino acid sequence. Percentage overlap between repertoires was computed as shared unique clonotypes divided by the size of the smaller repertoire. RTK rarefaction, the Chao1 estimator, and Recon v2.1 estimates of unobserved clonotypes were used to assess repertoire richness. OLGA was used to compute generation probabilities for all TCRbeta clonotypes that the gDNA method yielded from a handful of donors. In its TCRdb copy, this immuneACCESS table keeps in-frame sequences only and misses some clones. Where compared with another copy, unresolved V genes explain less than half of these, and the others have no known cause. That table gives V, J and clone size, and the DNA gave D and trimming. A total of approximately 2,300,000 clones appear in this sample, around 92% of them only once. The ten largest clones capture 0.37% of the sample.

From cysteine to phenylalanine, the CDR3 is 21 amino acids long. Solely the CDR3 DNA is kept, with 63 bases framed from the first base. Donors were healthy HIV-negative adults with no recently reported acute infections or vaccinations. Every donor was a Caucasian adult residing in Nashville, Tennessee, USA. Magnetic negative selection was used to enrich CD4+ T cells, after which naive cells were positively selected on CD45RA and the negative fraction became the memory subset. Blood was collected by leukapheresis, and PBMCs were isolated by Ficoll-Histopaque density gradient centrifugation and then cryopreserved in liquid nitrogen vapor phase. Analytical flow cytometry was used to check the purity and quantity of each magnetically sorted T cell population. Genomic DNA was isolated from each sorted fraction and quantified by UV absorbance on a Nanodrop 2000c.

The sequence joins TRBV21-1 to TRBJ2-7; TRBD2 is the table's D call, not checked against the DNA. TRBV21-1 is given as a pseudogene. The origin of this receptor is a man aged 18 to 30 in good health. Some clones in this sample may be carry-over from other donors' samples. The sequencing sample was made of naive CD4+ T cells from PBMCs. Explained via the paper, the cell subset or site label denotes: CD45RA+ positively selected. The DNA sequence is given as TGTGCCAGCAGCACCAGCGGCGAAGGACTAGCGGTTCGTTATGTATACTACGAGCAGTACTTC. Its coded protein is CASSTSGEGLAVRYVYYEQYF.